This T cell receptor beta chain was recorded in a study of blood T cells in healthy people across ages. Combining a sample-barcoded 5' primer with a J-beta primer mix, a second PCR ran for 7 to 11 cycles. Every cDNA molecule bore a tag from a template-switch adaptor containing 12 random nucleotides. Each CDR3 protein gets one entry after TCRdb re-called the 5' RACE reads with MiXCR. The data show about 970,000 distinct CDR3 sequences, just over 50% seen once. Findings and caveats of the study: Correlation between TCR beta diversity and naive T cell percentage was strong. Calculation of diversity from one million T cells yielded estimates considered to be underestimates. The fall in TCR beta diversity per million T cells was roughly linear with age.

CDR3 length equals 14 residues. CDR1 and CDR2 from the germline V gene are LNHNV and YYDKDF (reference sequence). Trimming pared 1 base from V and 4 bases from J, leaving 8 bases between. On this clonotype itself: What it binds is not known.

The sequencing sample was made of blood. The V gene is TRBV15, the J gene TRBJ2-1; D tentatively fits TRBD1 or TRBD2 (6 bases each). The TCR comes from a woman in her fifties or sixties in good health. This CDR3 is CATSRGGGYNEQFF. The CDR3 region has the DNA TGTGCCACCAGCAGAGGAGGGGGGTACAATGAGCAGTTCTTC.